This TCR beta chain derives from a study of T cells after yellow fever vaccination. Findings and caveats of the study: Abundant clonotypes (contaminants from the bulk population) could be present in FACS-sorted repertoires.

TCRdb re-derived calls from the 5' RACE reads in MiXCR, one entry per CDR3 protein. The sample includes hundreds of thousands of distinct CDR3 sequences, around 12% of them seen just once. Notes on this clonotype: The target antigen is unknown.

Germline CDR1 and CDR2: LGHNA and YSLEER. The CDR3 is 9 amino acids. V lost 8 bases, J lost 7 bases, and 6 bases lay in between. The sequencing used PBMCs, collected on the day of the yellow fever booster vaccination. V is TRBV4-3 and J is TRBJ2-7, with D unresolved. This TCR came from a man aged 30-40 years who received the YFV17D yellow fever vaccine. The CDR3 is CASPQEQYF. The CDR3 DNA reads TGCGCCAGCCCCCAGGAGCAGTACTTC.